The 20 T cell receptor beta chains presented below share a single source sample, sequenced in a study of blood T cell repertoires in COVID-19. The repertoire was sequenced with immunoSEQ multiplex PCR; TCRdb's copy has only in-frame clones and lacks some. The sample includes some 250,000 clones, around 84% of them seen just once. Specimen: peripheral blood. The receptors derive from a man aged 55 to 70 with acute or convalescent COVID-19.

This chain's CDR3 is CASSLGGQGYNEQFF. CDR3 nucleotides: TGTGCCAGCAGCCTTGGGGGACAGGGCTACAATGAGCAGTTCTTC. This chain links TRBV28 with TRBJ2-1; 9 bases match TRBD1. The CDR3 consists of 15 residues. The V and J ends lost 6 bases and 3 bases, in that order; junction bases with no gene match: 6. Germline V gives CDR1 MDHEN, CDR2 SYDVKM. Combining the CDR3 with reference TRBV28 and TRBJ2-1 gives the whole variable domain DVKVTQSSRYLVKRTGEKVFLECVQDMDHENMFWYRQDPGLGLRLIYFSYDVKMKEKGDIPEGYSVSREKKERFSLILESASTNQTSMYLCASSLGGQGYNEQFFGPGTRLTVL.

The chain recombines TRBV9 with TRBJ2-7; 11 bases map to TRBD1. The CDR3 has 14 residues. V dropped 3 bases and J dropped 5; count of bases not matched to a gene: 4. The germline V gene has CDR1 SGDLS and CDR2 YYNGEE. CDR3 region: CASSAGQGANEQYF. CDR3 in DNA: TGTGCCAGCAGCGCCGGACAGGGGGCCAACGAGCAGTACTTC.

V gene TRBV11-2 combines with J gene TRBJ2-7, with 7 bases lining up with TRBD1. CDR1 and CDR2 from the germline V gene are SGHAT and FQNNGV. The trim removed 5 bases at V and 1 base at J, leaving 11 bases unmatched. The CDR3 is 16 amino acids. The CDR3, as DNA: TGTGCCAGCAGCACAACAGGGGCTCTCCCTTCCTACGAGCAGTACTTC. It codes for CASSTTGALPSYEQYF. Drawing the rest from reference TRBV11-2 and TRBJ2-7, the complete variable domain is EAGVAQSPRYKIIEKRQSVAFWCNPISGHATLYWYQQILGQGPKLLIQFQNNGVVDDSQLPKDRFSAERLKGVDSTLKIQPAKLEDSAVYLCASSTTGALPSYEQYFGPGTRLTVT.

The table lists this clone with a few counts. This chain joins TRBV5-6 and TRBJ1-2; a weak D match, TRBD1 (6 bases). CDR1 is SGHDT and CDR2 is YYEEEE in the germline V gene. Trimming pared 2 bases from V and 5 bases from J, leaving 16 bases between. The CDR3 has 15 residues. CDR3 DNA: TGTGCCAGCAGCTTCGCAGGGGCCCGCGTTTATGGCTACACCTTC. It specifies CASSFAGARVYGYTF.

The rearrangement joins TRBV27 to TRBJ2-2; possibly TRBD2 for D (5 bases). V lost 2 bases and J lost 7, with 8 bases in between. Germline-derived CDR1 and CDR2 are MNHEY and SMNVEV (reference sequence). The CDR3 is 13 residues long. The DNA of the CDR3 is TGTGCCAGCAGTTTAGAGGGAAACGGGGAGCTGTTTTTT. Encoded protein: CASSLEGNGELFF.

This clone was seen only a few times. The rearrangement links TRBV7-2 to TRBJ1-5, with 9 positions matching TRBD1. Per germline, CDR1 SGHTA and CDR2 FQGNSA. After removal of 5 bases from V and 2 bases from J, the junction contained 4 bases not matched to a gene. The CDR3 totals 15 residues. The CDR3 nucleotides are TGTGCCAGCAGCCGGGGACAGGGTGGCAATCAGCCCCAGCATTTT. Its translation is CASSRGQGGNQPQHF.

The gene calls are TRBV9 and TRBJ1-1; tentative D call: TRBD1 (6 bases). Trimming left V 1 base short and J 2 bases short, with 12 bases between. CDR1 and CDR2 (germline): SGDLS, YYNGEE. This CDR3 spans 15 amino acids. CDR3 sequence: CASSVLQGDNTEAFF. CDR3 coding DNA: TGTGCCAGCAGCGTACTACAGGGCGATAACACTGAAGCTTTCTTT.

The count of this clone is one. The chain joins TRBV6-2 or TRBV6-3 to TRBJ1-1; D gene uncertain. Trimming cost V 0 bases and J 3 bases, with 11 bases left between them. The CDR3 length is 15 residues. Per the germline V gene, CDR1 is MNHEY and CDR2 is SVGEGT. The chain's CDR3 is CASSYSGQVYTEAFF. The CDR3 bases are TGTGCCAGCAGTTACTCTGGGCAGGTGTACACTGAAGCTTTCTTT.

In the case of this clone: The sample has other DNA sequences that encode this CDR3 too. J is TRBJ2-1 and V is TRBV27, with 9 nucleotides matching TRBD2. The CDR3 runs 15 residues. J gave up 2 bases and V 4 bases, and 3 bases lay outside the gene matches. CDR1 MNHEY and CDR2 SMNVEV come from the germline V gene (reference sequence). Written as DNA, the CDR3 is TGTGCCAGCAGTTCGTTAGCGGGGGCCTACAATGAGCAGTTCTTC. This translates into CASSSLAGAYNEQFF.

The V call is TRBV7-9, the J call TRBJ1-1; TRBD1 matches at 8 bases. The CDR3 is 15 amino acids. Germline-derived CDR1 and CDR2 are SEHNR and FQNEAQ (reference sequence). Losses at the gene ends were 1 base for V and 3 bases for J; bases not matched to a gene: 4. CDR3 amino acids: CASSLVQGADTEAFF. CDR3 coding DNA: TGTGCCAGCAGCTTAGTTCAGGGGGCGGACACTGAAGCTTTCTTT.

On this clone: Additional DNA sequences in this sample encode the identical CDR3. V usage is TRBV3-1 (or the pseudogene TRBV3-2) and J usage is TRBJ1-5; a weak D match, TRBD1 (6 bases). CDR3 length: 14 amino acids. Trimming removed 1 base from V and 2 bases from J, with 6 bases in between. Looked up from germline, CDR1 is LGHDT and CDR2 is YNNKEL (reference sequence). The CDR3 region is CASSQGTGNQPQHF. The CDR3 DNA reads as TGTGCCAGCAGCCAAGGGACAGGCAATCAGCCCCAGCATTTT.

The chain employs TRBV9 and TRBJ1-1; 9 bases line up with TRBD1. This CDR3 spans 15 amino acids. J was trimmed by 5 bases and V by 3 bases; bases with no gene match: 8. Looked up from germline, CDR1 is SGDLS and CDR2 is YYNGEE. The CDR3 DNA reads as TGTGCCAGCAGCGGCGGGACAGGGTGGGGGACTGAAGCTTTCTTT. The encoded protein is CASSGGTGWGTEAFF.

This chain joins TRBV6-1 and TRBJ2-1; TRBD2 aligns across 7 bases. The germline CDR1 and CDR2 sequences are MNHNS and SASEGT. V dropped 2 bases and J dropped 7; count of bases not matched to a gene: 11. The CDR3 runs 16 residues. CDR3 bases: TGTGCCAGCAGTGAACTCGGCAGGGCGGGGGATAATGAGCAGTTCTTC. The encoded protein is CASSELGRAGDNEQFF.

The V gene is TRBV11-2, the J gene TRBJ1-2; tentative D call: TRBD1 (5 bases). Trimming removed 0 bases at V and 7 bases at J, with 12 bases between. Germline CDR1 is SGHAT and CDR2 is FQNNGV. CDR3 length: 14 amino acids. The DNA of the CDR3 is TGTGCCAGCAGCTTAGATACGACCAGGGTTGGCTACACCTTC. Translated, it gives CASSLDTTRVGYTF.

The rearrangement joins TRBV27 to TRBJ2-7; TRBD2 is a possible D gene (5 bases). This CDR3 is 14 amino acids long. Germline V CDR1 and CDR2: MNHEY, SMNVEV (reference sequence). Trimming left V 3 bases short and J 0 bases short, with 9 bases between. CDR3: CASSLVGSSYEQYF. The CDR3 DNA follows: TGTGCCAGCAGTTTGGTAGGGAGCTCCTACGAGCAGTACTTC.

In the case of this clone: The sample holds other DNA sequences that translate to the same CDR3. J is TRBJ2-7 and V is TRBV20-1; the D gene is possibly TRBD2 (5 bases). There are 11 residues in the CDR3. Trimming pared 6 bases from V and 5 bases from J, leaving 11 bases between. Germline V gives CDR1 DFQATT, CDR2 SNEGSKA (reference sequence). CDR3 amino acids: CSATSGHEQYF. CDR3 nucleotide sequence: TGCAGTGCAACAAGCGGCCACGAGCAGTACTTC.

This clone was counted only a few times. The V gene is TRBV10-3, the J gene TRBJ1-2; TRBD1 aligns across 12 bases. The CDR3 is made up of 14 amino acids. Looked up from germline, CDR1 is ENHRY and CDR2 is SYGVKD. V trimming: 7 bases; J trimming: 8 bases; junction bases outside the gene matches: 8. The CDR3 coding sequence is TGTGCCATCATCGCGGGACAGGGGGCGAGCGGCTACACCTTC. Protein product: CAIIAGQGASGYTF.

The chain uses TRBV28 and TRBJ2-7, with 8 positions matching TRBD1. The CDR3 runs 15 residues. The V and J ends lost 7 bases and 3 bases, in that order; junction bases with no gene match: 11. Germline V gene sequence: CDR1 MDHEN, CDR2 SYDVKM. CDR3 residues: CASTDPGQGYYEQYF. CDR3 nucleotides: TGTGCCAGCACCGACCCCGGACAGGGCTACTACGAGCAGTACTTC.

This clone was observed a handful of times. The sample has other DNA sequences that encode this CDR3 too. The gene calls are TRBV18 and TRBJ1-1, with 7 bases fitting TRBD1. The J segment lost 5 bases and the V segment lost 2 bases, leaving 8 bases of the junction unmatched. The CDR3 spans 15 residues. Germline CDR1 and CDR2: KGHSH and LQKENI. This CDR3 reads CASSPEAGGRTEAFF. Written as DNA, the CDR3 is TGTGCCAGCTCACCAGAGGCAGGGGGGCGAACTGAAGCTTTCTTT.

Of note for this clone: This sample also contains other DNA sequences that code for the same CDR3. V and J are TRBV5-1 and TRBJ2-1; perhaps TRBD1 as D (5 bases). V lost 0 bases and J 4 bases, leaving 5 bases between the germline ends. The CDR3 is 13 residues long. Germline-derived CDR1 and CDR2 are SGHRS and YFSETQ. The CDR3 DNA follows: TGCGCCAGCAGCTTGGGGACATACAATGAGCAGTTCTTC. Translating gives CASSLGTYNEQFF.